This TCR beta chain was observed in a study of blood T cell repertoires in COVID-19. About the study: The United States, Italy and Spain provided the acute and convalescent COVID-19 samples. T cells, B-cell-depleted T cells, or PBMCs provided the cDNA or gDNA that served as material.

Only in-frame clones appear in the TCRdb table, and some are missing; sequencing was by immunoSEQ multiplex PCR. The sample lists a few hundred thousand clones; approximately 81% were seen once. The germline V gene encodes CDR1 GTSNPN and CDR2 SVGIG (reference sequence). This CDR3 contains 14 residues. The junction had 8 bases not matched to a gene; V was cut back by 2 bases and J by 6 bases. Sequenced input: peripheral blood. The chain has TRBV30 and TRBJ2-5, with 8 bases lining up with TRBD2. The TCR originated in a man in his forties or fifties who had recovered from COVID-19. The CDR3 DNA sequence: TGTGCCTGGAGTACGGGGACTAGGGTAAAGACCCAGTACTTC. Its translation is CAWSTGTRVKTQYF.